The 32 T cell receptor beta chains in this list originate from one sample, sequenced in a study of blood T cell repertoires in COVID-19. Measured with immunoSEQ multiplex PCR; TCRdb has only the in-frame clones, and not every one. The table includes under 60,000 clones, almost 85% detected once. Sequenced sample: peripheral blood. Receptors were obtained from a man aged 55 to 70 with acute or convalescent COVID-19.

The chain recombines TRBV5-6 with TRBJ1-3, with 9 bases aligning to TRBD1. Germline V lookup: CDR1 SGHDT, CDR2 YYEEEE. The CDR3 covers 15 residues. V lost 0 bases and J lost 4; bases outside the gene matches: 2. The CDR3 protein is CASSLAGTGGNTIYF. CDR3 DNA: TGTGCCAGCAGCTTGGCCGGGACAGGGGGAAACACCATATATTTT.

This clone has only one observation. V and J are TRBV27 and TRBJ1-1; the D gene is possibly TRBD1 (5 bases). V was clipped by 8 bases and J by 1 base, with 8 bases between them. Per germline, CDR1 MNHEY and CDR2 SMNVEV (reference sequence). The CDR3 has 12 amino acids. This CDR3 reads CASGGQNTEAFF. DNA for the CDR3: TGTGCCAGCGGTGGACAGAACACTGAAGCTTTCTTT.

The CDR3 is CASSYSERGGVSGYTF. The CDR3 DNA reads as TGTGCCAGCAGTTACTCCGAGCGCGGGGGAGTAAGCGGCTACACCTTC. The chain links TRBV6-2 or TRBV6-3 to TRBJ1-2, with D perhaps matching TRBD1 (5 bases). Germline V gives CDR1 MNHEY, CDR2 SVGEGT. V shed 0 bases and J shed 8 bases, with 19 bases lying between them. The CDR3 has 16 amino acids.

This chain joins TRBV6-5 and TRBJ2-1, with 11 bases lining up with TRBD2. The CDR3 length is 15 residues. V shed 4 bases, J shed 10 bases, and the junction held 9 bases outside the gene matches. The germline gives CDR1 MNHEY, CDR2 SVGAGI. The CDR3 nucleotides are TGTGCCAGCAGTTTTCGAACTAGCGGGGGCGGGGAGCAGTTCTTC. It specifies CASSFRTSGGGEQFF.

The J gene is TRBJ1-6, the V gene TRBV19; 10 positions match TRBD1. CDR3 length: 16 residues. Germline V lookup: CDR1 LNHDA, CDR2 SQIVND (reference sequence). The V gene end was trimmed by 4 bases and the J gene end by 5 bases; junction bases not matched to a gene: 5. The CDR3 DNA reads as TGTGCCAGTAGTACCCGGACAGGGGGAAATAATTCACCCCTCCACTTT. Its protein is CASSTRTGGNNSPLHF. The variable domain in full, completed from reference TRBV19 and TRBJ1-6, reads DGGITQSPKYLFRKEGQNVTLSCEQNLNHDAMYWYRQDPGQGLRLIYYSQIVNDFQKGDIAEGYSVSREKKESFPLTVTSAQKNPTAFYLCASSTRTGGNNSPLHFGNGTRLTVT.

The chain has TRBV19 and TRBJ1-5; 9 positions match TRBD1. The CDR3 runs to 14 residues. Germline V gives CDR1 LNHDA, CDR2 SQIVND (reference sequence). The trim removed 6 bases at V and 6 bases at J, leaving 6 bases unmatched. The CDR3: CASSAGQGSQPQHF. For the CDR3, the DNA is TGTGCCAGTAGCGCGGGACAGGGTAGTCAGCCCCAGCATTTT.

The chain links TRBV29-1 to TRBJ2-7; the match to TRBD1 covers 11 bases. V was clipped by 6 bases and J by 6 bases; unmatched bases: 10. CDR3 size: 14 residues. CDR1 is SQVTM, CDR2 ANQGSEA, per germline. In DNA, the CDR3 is TGCAGCGTGCACGGGACAGGGGGATTTGGCGAGCAGTACTTC. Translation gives CSVHGTGGFGEQYF.

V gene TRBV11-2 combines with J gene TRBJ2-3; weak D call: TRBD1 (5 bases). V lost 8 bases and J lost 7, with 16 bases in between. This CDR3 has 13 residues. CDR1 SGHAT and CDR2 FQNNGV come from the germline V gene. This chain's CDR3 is CASRRVGLHTQYF. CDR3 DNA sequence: TGTGCCAGCCGAAGGGTGGGGCTACATACGCAGTATTTT.

CDR3 protein: CASKGGSSYNEQFF. The DNA for the CDR3 is TGTGCCAGCAAGGGCGGGAGCTCCTACAATGAGCAGTTCTTC. The chain combines TRBV6-5 with TRBJ2-1; 7 bases align to TRBD2. This CDR3 contains 14 residues. In germline, CDR1 is MNHEY, CDR2 SVGAGI. J lost 0 bases, V lost 7 bases, and 3 bases had no gene match.

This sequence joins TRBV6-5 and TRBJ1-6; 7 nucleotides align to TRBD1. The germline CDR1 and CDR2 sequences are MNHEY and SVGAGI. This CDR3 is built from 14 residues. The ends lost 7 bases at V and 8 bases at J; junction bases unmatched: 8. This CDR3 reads CASTLTGTDSPLHF. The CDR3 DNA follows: TGTGCCAGCACCCTGACAGGGACGGATTCACCCCTCCACTTT.

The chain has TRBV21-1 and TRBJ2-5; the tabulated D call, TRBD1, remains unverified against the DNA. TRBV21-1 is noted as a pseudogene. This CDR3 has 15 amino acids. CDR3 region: CASSFPEGVQETQYF. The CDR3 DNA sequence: TGTGCCAGCAGCTTCCCCGAGGGGGTTCAGGAGACCCAGTACTTC.

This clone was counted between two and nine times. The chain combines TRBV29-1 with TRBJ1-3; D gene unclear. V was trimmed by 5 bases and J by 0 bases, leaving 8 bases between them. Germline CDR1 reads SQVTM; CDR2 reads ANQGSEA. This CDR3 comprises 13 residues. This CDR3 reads CSVQVDSGNTIYF. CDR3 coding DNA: TGCAGCGTTCAAGTAGACTCTGGAAACACCATATATTTT.

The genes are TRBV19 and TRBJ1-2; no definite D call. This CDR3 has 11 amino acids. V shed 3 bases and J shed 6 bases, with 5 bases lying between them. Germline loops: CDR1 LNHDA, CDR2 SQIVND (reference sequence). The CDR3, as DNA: TGTGCCAGTAGTATTGGGCATGGCTACACCTTC. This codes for CASSIGHGYTF.

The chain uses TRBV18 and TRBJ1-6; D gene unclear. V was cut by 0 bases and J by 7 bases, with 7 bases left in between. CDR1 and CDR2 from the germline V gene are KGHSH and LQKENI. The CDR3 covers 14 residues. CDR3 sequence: CASSPPTGNSPLHF. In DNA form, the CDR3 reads TGTGCCAGCTCACCACCGACGGGAAATTCACCCCTCCACTTT.

CDR3 DNA sequence: TGTGCCTGGAGTCTTTCGACAGGCAAGCAGTACTTC. Translation gives CAWSLSTGKQYF. The chain uses TRBV30 and TRBJ2-7, with D possibly being TRBD1 (6 bases). This CDR3 has 12 amino acids. Germline loops: CDR1 GTSNPN, CDR2 SVGIG (reference sequence). Trimming left V 2 bases short and J 8 bases short, with 13 bases between.

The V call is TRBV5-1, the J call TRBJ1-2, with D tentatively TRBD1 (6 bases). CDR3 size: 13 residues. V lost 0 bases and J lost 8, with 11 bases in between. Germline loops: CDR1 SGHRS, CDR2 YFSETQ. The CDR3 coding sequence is TGCGCCAGCAGCTTGGAAGGGGGAATGGGCTACACCTTC. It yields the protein CASSLEGGMGYTF.

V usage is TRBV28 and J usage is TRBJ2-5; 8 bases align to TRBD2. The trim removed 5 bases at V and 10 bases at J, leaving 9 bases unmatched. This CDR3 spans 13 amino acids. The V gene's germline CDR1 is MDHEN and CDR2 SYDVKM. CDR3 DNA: TGTGCCAGCAGTCCTGGACTAGCAAGAGACCAGTACTTC. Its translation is CASSPGLARDQYF.

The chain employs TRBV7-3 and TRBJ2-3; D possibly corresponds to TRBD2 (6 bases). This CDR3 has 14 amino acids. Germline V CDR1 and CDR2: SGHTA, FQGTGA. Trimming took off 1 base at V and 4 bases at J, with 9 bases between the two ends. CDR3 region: CASSLNLASDTQYF. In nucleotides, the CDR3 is TGTGCCAGCAGCTTAAATCTAGCGTCAGATACGCAGTATTTT. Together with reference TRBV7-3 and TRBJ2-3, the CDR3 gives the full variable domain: GAGVSQTPSNKVTEKGKYVELRCDPISGHTALYWYRQSLGQGPEFLIYFQGTGAADDSGLPNDRFFAVRPEGSVSTLKIQRTERGDSAVYLCASSLNLASDTQYFGPGTRLTVL.

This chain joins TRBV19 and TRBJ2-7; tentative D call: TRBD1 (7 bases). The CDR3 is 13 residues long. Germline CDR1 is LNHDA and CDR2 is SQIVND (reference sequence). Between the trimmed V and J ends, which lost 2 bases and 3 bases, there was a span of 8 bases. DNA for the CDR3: TGTGCCAGTAGTATACAGGGGGGCTACGAGCAGTACTTC. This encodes CASSIQGGYEQYF.

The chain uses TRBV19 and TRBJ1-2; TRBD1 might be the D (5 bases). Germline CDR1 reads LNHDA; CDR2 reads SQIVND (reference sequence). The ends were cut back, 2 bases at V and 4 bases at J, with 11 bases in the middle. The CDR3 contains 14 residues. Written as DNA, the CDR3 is TGTGCCAGTAGTATACCGGGGGGAAGCTATGGCTACACCTTC. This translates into CASSIPGGSYGYTF.

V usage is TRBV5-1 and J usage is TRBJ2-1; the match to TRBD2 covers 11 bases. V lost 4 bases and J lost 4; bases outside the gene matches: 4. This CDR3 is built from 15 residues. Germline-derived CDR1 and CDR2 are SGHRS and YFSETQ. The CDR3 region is CASSPGTSGYNEQFF. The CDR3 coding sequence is TGCGCCAGCAGCCCCGGGACTAGCGGATACAATGAGCAGTTCTTC.

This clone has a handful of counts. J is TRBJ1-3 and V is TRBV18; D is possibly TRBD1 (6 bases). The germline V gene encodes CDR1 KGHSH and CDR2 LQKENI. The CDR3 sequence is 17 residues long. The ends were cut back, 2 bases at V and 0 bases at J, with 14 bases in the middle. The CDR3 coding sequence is TGTGCCAGCTCACCAGGGCAGGGGCCCTACTCTGGAAACACCATATATTTT. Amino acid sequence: CASSPGQGPYSGNTIYF.

CDR3 coding DNA: TGTGCCAGCAGCTTAACCCTTAGTTTGCGGGGGGAAGCAGATACGCAGTATTTT. Its translation is CASSLTLSLRGEADTQYF. The chain uses TRBV9 and TRBJ2-3; 8 positions agree with TRBD2. This CDR3 has 18 residues. V lost 4 bases and J lost 4; bases outside the gene matches: 17. CDR1 is SGDLS and CDR2 is YYNGEE in the germline V gene. The full variable domain, completed using reference TRBV9 and TRBJ2-3, is DSGVTQTPKHLITATGQRVTLRCSPRSGDLSVYWYQQSLDQGLQFLIQYYNGEERAKGNILERFSAQQFPDLHSELNLSSLELGDSALYFCASSLTLSLRGEADTQYFGPGTRLTVL.

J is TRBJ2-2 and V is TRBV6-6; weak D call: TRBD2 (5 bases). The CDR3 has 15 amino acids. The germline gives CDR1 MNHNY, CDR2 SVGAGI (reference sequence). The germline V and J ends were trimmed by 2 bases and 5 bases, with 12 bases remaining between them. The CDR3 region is CASSYAGGETGELFF. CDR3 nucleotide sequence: TGTGCCAGCAGTTACGCCGGTGGGGAGACCGGGGAGCTGTTTTTT.

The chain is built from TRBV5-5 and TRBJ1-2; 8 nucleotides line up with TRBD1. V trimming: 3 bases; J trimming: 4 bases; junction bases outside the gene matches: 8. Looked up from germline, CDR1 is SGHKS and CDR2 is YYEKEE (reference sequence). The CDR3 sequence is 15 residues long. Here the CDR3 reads CASSSTTGASYGYTF. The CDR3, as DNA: TGTGCCAGCAGCTCGACGACAGGGGCCAGCTATGGCTACACCTTC. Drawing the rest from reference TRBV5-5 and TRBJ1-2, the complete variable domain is DAGVTQSPTHLIKTRGQQVTLRCSPISGHKSVSWYQQVLGQGPQFIFQYYEKEERGRGNFPDRFSARQFPNYSSELNVNALLLGDSALYLCASSSTTGASYGYTFGSGTRLTVV.

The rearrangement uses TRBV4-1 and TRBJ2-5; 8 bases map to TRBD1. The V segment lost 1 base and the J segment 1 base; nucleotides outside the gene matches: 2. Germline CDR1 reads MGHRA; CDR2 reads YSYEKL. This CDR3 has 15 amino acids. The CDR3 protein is CASSQGTGPQETQYF. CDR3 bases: TGCGCCAGCAGCCAAGGGACAGGGCCCCAAGAGACCCAGTACTTC.

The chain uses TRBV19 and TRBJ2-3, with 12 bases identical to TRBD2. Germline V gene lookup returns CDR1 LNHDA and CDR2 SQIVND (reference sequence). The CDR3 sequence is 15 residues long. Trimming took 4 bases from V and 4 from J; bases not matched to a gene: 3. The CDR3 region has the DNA TGTGCCAGTAGTAGGAGACTAGCGGGGGCAGATACGCAGTATTTT. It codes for CASSRRLAGADTQYF. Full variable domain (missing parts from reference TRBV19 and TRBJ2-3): DGGITQSPKYLFRKEGQNVTLSCEQNLNHDAMYWYRQDPGQGLRLIYYSQIVNDFQKGDIAEGYSVSREKKESFPLTVTSAQKNPTAFYLCASSRRLAGADTQYFGPGTRLTVL.

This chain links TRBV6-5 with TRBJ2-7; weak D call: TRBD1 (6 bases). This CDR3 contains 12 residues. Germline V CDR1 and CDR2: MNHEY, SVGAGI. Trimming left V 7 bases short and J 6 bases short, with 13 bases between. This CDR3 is CASNPGVSEQYF. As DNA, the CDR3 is TGTGCCAGCAACCCAGGGGTTAGCGAGCAGTACTTC.

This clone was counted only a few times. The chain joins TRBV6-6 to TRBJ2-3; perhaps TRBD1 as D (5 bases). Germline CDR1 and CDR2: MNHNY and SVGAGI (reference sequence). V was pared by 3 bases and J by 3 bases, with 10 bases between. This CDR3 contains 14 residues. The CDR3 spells CASSYRSGTDTQYF. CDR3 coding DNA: TGTGCCAGCAGTTATCGTTCAGGGACAGATACGCAGTATTTT.

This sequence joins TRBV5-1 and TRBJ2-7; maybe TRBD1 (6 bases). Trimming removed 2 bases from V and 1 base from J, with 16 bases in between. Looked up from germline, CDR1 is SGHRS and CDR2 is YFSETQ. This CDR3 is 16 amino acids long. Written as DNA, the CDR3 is TGCGCCAGCAGCTTTGGGTCGACAGGAGTATCCTACGAGCAGTACTTC. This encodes CASSFGSTGVSYEQYF.

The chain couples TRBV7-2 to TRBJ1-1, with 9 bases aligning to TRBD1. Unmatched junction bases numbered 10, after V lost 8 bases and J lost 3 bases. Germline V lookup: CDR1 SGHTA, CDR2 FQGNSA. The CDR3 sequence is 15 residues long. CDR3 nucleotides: TGTGCCAGCGCCTGGGACAGGGCGGCAGACACTGAAGCTTTCTTT. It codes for CASAWDRAADTEAFF.

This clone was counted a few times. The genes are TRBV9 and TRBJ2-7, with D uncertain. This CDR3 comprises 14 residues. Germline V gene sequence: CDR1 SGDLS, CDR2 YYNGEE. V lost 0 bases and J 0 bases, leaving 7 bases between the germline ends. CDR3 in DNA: TGTGCCAGCAGCGTAGACCACAGCTCCTACGAGCAGTACTTC. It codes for CASSVDHSSYEQYF.